This T cell receptor (beta chain) was obtained from a study of blood T cell repertoires in COVID-19. Overall study: COVID-19 samples, acute and convalescent, were from the United States, Italy and Spain.

Recruited during active infection, patients (from Seattle) were subsequently followed longitudinally. Data came from immunoSEQ multiplex PCR; TCRdb stores just in-frame clones and leaves some out. The sample lists fewer than 200,000 clones, around 81% seen once, with approximately 10% in the top ten. This clonotype was sampled from a woman aged 40 to 50 with COVID-19, enrolled during active disease. Sequencing was carried out using peripheral blood.

Here the CDR3 DNA reads TGTGCCAGCAGTATAGGGACTAGCCCCTACGAGCAGTACTTC. Translating it yields CASSIGTSPYEQYF. The chain couples TRBV2 to TRBJ2-7, with 9 nucleotides matching TRBD2. The V segment lost 5 bases and the J segment 2 bases; nucleotides outside the gene matches: 4. In germline, CDR1 is SNHLY, CDR2 FYNNEI. The CDR3 consists of 14 residues.